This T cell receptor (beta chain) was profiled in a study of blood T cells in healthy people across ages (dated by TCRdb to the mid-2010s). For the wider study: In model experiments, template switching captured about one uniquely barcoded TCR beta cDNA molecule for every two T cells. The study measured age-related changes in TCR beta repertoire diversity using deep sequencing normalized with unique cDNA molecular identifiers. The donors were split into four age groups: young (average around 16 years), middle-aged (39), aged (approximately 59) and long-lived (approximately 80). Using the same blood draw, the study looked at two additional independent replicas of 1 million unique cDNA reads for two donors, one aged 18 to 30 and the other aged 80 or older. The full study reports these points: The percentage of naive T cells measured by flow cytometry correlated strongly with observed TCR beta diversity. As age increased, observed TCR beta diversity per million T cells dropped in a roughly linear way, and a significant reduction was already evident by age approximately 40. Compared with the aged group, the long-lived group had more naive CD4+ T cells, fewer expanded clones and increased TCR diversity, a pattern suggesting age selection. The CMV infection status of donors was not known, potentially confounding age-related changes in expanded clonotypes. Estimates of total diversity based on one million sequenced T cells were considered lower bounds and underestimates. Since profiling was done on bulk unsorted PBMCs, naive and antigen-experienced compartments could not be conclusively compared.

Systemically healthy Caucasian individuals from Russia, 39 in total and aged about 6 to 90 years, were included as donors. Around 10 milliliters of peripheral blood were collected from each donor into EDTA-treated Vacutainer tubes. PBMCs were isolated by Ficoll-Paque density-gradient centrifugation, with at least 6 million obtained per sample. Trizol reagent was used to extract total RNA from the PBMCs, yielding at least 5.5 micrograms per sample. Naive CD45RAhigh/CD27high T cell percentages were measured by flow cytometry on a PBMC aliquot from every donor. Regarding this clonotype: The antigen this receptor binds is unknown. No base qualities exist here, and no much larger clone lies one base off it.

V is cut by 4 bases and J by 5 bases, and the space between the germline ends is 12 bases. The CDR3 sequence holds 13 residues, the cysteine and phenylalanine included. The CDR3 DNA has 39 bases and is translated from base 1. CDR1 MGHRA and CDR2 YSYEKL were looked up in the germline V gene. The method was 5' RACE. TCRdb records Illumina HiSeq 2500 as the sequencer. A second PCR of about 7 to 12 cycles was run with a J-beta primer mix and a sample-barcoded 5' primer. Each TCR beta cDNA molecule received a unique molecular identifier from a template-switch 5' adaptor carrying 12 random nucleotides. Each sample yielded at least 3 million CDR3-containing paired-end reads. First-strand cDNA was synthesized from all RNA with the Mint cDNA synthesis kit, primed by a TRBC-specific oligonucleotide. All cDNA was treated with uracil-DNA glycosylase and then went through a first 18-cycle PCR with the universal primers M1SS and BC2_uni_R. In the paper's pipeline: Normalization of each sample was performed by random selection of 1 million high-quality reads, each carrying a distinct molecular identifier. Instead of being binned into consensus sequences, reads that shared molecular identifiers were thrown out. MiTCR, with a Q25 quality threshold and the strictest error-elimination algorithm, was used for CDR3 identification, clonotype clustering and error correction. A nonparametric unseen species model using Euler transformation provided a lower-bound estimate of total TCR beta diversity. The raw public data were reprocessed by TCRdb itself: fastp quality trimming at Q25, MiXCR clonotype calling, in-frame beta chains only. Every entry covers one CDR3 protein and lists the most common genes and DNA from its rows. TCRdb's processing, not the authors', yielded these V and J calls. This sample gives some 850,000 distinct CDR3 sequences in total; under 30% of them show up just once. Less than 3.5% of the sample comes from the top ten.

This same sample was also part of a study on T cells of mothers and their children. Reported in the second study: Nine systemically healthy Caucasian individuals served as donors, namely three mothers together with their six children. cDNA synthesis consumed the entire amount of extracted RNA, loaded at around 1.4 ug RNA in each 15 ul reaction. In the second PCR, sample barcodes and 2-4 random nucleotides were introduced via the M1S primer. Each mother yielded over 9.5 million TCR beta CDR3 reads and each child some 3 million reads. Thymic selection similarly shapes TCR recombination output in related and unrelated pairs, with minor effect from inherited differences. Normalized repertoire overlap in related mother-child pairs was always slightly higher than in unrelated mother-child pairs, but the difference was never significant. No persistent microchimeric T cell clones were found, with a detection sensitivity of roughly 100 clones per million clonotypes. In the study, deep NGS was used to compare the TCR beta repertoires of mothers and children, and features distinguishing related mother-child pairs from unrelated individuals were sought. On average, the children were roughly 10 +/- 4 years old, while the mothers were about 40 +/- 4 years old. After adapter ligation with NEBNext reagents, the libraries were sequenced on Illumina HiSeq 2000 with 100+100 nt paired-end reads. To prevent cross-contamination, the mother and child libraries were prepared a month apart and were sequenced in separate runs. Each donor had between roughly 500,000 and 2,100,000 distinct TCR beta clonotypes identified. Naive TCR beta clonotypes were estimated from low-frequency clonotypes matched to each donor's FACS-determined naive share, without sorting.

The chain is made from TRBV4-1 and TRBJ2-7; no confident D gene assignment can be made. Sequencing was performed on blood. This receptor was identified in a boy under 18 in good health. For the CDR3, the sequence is CASSPTTGNEQYF. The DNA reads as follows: TGCGCCAGCAGCCCCACCACGGGTAACGAGCAGTACTTC.